This TCR beta chain was captured by sequencing in a study of early T cells in non-severe SARS-CoV-2 infection. Study results and limitations: VDJdb matching, biased toward anti-spike CD8 responses, missed private and CD4 specificities.

This CDR3 has 14 amino acids. V was cut by 4 bases and J by 2 bases, with 12 bases left in between. The table lists this clonotype with many counts. Its antigen is still unknown. The library protocol tagged individual cDNA molecules with unique molecular identifiers. TCRdb reprocessed the 5' RACE reads with MiXCR, giving one entry per CDR3 protein. The sample includes about 44,000 distinct CDR3 sequences, 12% of them seen just once. Sample: whole blood. V and J are TRBV12-3 or TRBV12-4 and TRBJ2-7, with D perhaps assigned TRBD1 or TRBD2 (5 bases each). The clonotype comes from an adult who was a healthcare worker with PCR-confirmed SARS-CoV-2 infection or an uninfected control (not recorded which). The CDR3 region has the DNA TGTGCCAGCAGTTCCGGGGCCTCGCCCTACGAGCAGTACTTC. This codes for CASSSGASPYEQYF.